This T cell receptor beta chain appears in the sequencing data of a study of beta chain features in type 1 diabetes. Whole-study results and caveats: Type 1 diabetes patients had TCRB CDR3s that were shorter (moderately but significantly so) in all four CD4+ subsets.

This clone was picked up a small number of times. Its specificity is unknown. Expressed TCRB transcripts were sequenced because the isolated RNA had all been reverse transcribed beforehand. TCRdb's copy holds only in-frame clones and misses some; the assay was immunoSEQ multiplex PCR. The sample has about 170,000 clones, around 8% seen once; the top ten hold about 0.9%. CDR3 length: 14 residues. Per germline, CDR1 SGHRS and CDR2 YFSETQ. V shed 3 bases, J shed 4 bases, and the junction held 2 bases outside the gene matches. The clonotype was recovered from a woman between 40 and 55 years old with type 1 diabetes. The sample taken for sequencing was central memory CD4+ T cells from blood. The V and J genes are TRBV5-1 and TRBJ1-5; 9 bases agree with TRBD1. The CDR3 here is CASSWTGANQPQHF. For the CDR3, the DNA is TGCGCCAGCAGCTGGACAGGGGCGAATCAGCCCCAGCATTTT.